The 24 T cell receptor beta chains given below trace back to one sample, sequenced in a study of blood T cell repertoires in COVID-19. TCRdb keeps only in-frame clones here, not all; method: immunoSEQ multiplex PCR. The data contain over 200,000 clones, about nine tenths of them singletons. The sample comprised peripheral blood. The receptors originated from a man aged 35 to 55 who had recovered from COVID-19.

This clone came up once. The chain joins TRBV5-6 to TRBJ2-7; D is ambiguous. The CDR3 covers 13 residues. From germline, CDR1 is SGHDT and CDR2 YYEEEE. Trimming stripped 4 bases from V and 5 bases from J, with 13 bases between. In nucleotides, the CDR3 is TGTGCCAGCAGCAGGCCGGGTGCCCACGAGCAGTACTTC. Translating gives CASSRPGAHEQYF.

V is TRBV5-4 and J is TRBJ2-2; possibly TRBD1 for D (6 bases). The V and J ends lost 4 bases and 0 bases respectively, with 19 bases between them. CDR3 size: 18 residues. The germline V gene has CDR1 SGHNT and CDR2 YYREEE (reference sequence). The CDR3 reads CASSAGLGGRANTGELFF. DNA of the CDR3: TGTGCCAGCAGCGCCGGGTTAGGGGGACGCGCGAACACCGGGGAGCTGTTTTTT. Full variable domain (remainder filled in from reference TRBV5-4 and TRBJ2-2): ETGVTQSPTHLIKTRGQQVTLRCSSQSGHNTVSWYQQALGQGPQFIFQYYREEENGRGNFPPRFSGLQFPNYSSELNVNALELDDSALYLCASSAGLGGRANTGELFFGEGSRLTVL.

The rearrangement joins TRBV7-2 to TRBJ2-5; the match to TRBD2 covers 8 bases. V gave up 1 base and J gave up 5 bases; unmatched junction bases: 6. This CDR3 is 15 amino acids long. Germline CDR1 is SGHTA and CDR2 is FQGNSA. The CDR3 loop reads CASSLGSGSLETQYF. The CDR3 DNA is TGTGCCAGCAGCTTAGGGAGCGGGAGCTTGGAGACCCAGTACTTC.

DNA for the CDR3: TGTGCCAGCAGCTTGGTCCTTACGGGTCCGGAGACCCAGTACTTC. Translation: CASSLVLTGPETQYF. The chain carries TRBV5-6 and TRBJ2-5; D is unresolved. Germline lookup yields CDR1 SGHDT and CDR2 YYEEEE. Trimming took off 0 bases at V and 5 bases at J, with 14 bases between the two ends. The CDR3 length is 15 residues. The entire variable domain, with the rest obtained from reference TRBV5-6 and TRBJ2-5, is as follows: DAGVTQSPTHLIKTRGQQVTLRCSPKSGHDTVSWYQQALGQGPQFIFQYYEEEERQRGNFPDRFSGHQFPNYSSELNVNALLLGDSALYLCASSLVLTGPETQYFGPGTRLLVL.

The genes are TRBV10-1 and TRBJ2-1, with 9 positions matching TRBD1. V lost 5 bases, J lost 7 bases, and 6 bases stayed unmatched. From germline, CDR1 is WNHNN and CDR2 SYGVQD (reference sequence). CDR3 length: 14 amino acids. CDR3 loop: CASSTPGQGNEQFF. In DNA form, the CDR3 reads TGCGCCAGCAGTACTCCGGGACAGGGAAATGAGCAGTTCTTC.

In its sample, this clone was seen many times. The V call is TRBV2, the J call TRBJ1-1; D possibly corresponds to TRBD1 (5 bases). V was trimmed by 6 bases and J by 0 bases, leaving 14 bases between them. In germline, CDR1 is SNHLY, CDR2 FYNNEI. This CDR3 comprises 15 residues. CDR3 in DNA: TGTGCCAGCAGAATCAGGGTGGGGATGAACACTGAAGCTTTCTTT. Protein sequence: CASRIRVGMNTEAFF. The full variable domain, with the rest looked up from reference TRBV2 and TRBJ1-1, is EPEVTQTPSHQVTQMGQEVILRCVPISNHLYFYWYRQILGQKVEFLVSFYNNEISEKSEIFDDQFSVERPDGSNFTLKIRSTKLEDSAMYFCASRIRVGMNTEAFFGQGTRLTVV.

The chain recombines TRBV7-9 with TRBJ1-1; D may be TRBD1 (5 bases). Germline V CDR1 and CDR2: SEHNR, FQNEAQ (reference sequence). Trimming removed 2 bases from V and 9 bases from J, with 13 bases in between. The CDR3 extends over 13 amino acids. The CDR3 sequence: CASSLFSGGKAFF. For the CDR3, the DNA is TGTGCCAGCAGCTTATTTTCCGGGGGAAAAGCTTTCTTT.

CDR3: CASSLVVGGRQGEQYF. The CDR3 DNA reads as TGTGCCAGCAGCTTAGTTGTGGGGGGGCGGCAAGGCGAGCAGTACTTC. The V and J genes are TRBV7-2 and TRBJ2-7, with TRBD2 as a possible D gene (7 bases). Trimming left V 1 base short and J 6 bases short, with 19 bases between. The CDR3 is 16 amino acids. CDR1 is SGHTA and CDR2 is FQGNSA in the germline V gene.

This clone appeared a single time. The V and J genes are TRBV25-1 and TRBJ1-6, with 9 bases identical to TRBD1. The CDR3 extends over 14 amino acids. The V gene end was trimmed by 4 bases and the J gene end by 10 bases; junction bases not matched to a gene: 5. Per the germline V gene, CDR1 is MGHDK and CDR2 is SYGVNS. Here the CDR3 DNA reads TGTGCCAGCAGTGGGGGACAGGGTTTGTCACCCCTCCACTTT. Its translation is CASSGGQGLSPLHF. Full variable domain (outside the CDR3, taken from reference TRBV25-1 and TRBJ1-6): EADIYQTPRYLVIGTGKKITLECSQTMGHDKMYWYQQDPGMELHLIHYSYGVNSTEKGDLSSESTVSRIRTEHFPLTLESARPSHTSQYLCASSGGQGLSPLHFGNGTRLTVT.

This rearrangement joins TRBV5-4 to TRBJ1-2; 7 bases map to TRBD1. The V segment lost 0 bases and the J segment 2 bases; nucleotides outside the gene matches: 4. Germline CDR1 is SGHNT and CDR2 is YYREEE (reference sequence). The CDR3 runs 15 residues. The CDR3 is CASSLVGTVNYGYTF. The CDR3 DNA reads TGTGCCAGCAGCTTGGTCGGGACAGTGAACTATGGCTACACCTTC.

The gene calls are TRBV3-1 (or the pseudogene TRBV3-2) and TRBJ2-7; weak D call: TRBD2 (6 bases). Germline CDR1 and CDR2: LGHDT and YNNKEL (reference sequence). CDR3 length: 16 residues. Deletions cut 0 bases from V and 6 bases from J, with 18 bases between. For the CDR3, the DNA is TGTGCCAGCAGCCAAGATCCGCCAACTAGCCGTGCCGAGCAGTACTTC. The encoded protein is CASSQDPPTSRAEQYF.

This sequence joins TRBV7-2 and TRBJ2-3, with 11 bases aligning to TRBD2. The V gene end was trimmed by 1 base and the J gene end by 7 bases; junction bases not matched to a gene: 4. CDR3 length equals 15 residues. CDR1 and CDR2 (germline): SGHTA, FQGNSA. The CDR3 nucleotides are TGTGCCAGCAGCTTAGGTAGCGGGGGGGTAAATACGCAGTATTTT. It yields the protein CASSLGSGGVNTQYF.

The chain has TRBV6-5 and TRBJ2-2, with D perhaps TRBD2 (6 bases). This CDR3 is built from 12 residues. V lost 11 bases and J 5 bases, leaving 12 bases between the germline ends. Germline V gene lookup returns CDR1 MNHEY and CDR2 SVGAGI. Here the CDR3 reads CAGRGPTGELFF. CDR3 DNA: TGTGCCGGGCGGGGCCCAACCGGGGAGCTGTTTTTT.

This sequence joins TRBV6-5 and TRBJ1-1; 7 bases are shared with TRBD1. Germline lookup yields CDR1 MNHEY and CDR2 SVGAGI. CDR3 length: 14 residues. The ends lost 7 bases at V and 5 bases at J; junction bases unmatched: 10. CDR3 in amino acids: CASTSGQLYTEAFF. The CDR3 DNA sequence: TGTGCCAGCACCTCGGGACAGTTGTATACTGAAGCTTTCTTT.

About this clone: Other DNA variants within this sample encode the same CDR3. CDR3 DNA sequence: TGTGCCAGCAGCTTGAGACAGACGGATAATTCACCCCTCCACTTT. It is translated as CASSLRQTDNSPLHF. The chain combines TRBV5-6 with TRBJ1-6; D is perhaps TRBD1 (5 bases). Germline CDR1 and CDR2: SGHDT and YYEEEE. The V end lost 1 base, the J end lost 5 bases, and 10 bases lay between the germline ends. The CDR3 is 15 residues long.

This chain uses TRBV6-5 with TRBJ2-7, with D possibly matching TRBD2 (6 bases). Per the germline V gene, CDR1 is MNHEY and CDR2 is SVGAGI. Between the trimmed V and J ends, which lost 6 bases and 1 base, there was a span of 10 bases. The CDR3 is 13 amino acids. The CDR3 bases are TGTGCCAGCAGGGAGGGGACTTCCTACGAGCAGTACTTC. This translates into CASREGTSYEQYF.

Written as DNA, the CDR3 is TGTGCCAGCAGCATACAGACCGGGACAGGGTTCTACGAGCAGTACTTC. Translation: CASSIQTGTGFYEQYF. This chain connects TRBV5-6 to TRBJ2-7; TRBD1 agrees at 9 bases. Germline CDR1 SGHDT, CDR2 YYEEEE. This CDR3 has 16 amino acids. V trimming: 4 bases; J trimming: 3 bases; junction bases outside the gene matches: 11. The variable domain in full, with the rest retrieved from reference TRBV5-6 and TRBJ2-7, is DAGVTQSPTHLIKTRGQQVTLRCSPKSGHDTVSWYQQALGQGPQFIFQYYEEEERQRGNFPDRFSGHQFPNYSSELNVNALLLGDSALYLCASSIQTGTGFYEQYFGPGTRLTVT.

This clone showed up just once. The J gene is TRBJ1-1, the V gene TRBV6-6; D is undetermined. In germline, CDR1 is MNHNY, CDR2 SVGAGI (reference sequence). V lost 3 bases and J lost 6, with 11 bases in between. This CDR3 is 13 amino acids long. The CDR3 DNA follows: TGTGCCAGCAGTTATATCGCACGGGCTGAAGCTTTCTTT. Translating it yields CASSYIARAEAFF.

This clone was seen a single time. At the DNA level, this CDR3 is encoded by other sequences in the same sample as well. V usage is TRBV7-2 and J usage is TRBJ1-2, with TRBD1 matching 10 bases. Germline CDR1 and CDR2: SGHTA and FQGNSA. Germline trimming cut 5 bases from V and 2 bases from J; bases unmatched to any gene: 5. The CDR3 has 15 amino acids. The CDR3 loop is CASSPTGQGNYGYTF. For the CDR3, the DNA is TGTGCCAGCAGCCCGACGGGACAGGGGAACTATGGCTACACCTTC.

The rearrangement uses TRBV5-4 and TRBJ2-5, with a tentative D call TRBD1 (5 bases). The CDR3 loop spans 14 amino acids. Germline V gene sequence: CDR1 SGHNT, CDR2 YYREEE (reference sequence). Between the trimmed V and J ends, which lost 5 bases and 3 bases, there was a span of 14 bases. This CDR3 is CASRSRGREETQYF. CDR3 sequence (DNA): TGTGCCAGCAGGAGTAGGGGTAGGGAAGAGACCCAGTACTTC.

The CDR3 region is CASSRAQGFQDTQYF. The CDR3 DNA follows: TGTGCCAGTAGTAGAGCACAGGGATTTCAAGATACGCAGTATTTT. The chain employs TRBV19 and TRBJ2-3; maybe TRBD1 (6 bases). Germline assignment: CDR1 LNHDA and CDR2 SQIVND (reference sequence). Trimming took 4 bases from V and 5 from J, leaving 16 bases between them. The CDR3 covers 15 residues.

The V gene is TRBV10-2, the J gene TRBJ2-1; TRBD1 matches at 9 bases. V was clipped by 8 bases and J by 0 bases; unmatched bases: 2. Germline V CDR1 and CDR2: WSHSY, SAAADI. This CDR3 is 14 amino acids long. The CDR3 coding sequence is TGCGCCAGCGGGGACAGGGTCTCCTACAATGAGCAGTTCTTC. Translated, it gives CASGDRVSYNEQFF.

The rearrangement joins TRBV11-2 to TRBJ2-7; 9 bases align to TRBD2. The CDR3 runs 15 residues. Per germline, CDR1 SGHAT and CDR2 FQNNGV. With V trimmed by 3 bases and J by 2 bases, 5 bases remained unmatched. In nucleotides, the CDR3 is TGTGCCAGCAGCTTCAGCGGGGGGAAAACCTACGAGCAGTACTTC. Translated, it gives CASSFSGGKTYEQYF.

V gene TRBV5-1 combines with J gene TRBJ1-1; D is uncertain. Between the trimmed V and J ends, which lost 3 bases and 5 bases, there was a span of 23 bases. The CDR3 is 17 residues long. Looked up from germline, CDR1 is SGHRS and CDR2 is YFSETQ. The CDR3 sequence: CASSSKGGLAPGTEAFF. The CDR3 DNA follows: TGCGCCAGCAGCTCAAAGGGAGGCTTAGCTCCGGGAACTGAAGCTTTCTTT. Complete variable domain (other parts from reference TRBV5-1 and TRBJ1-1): KAGVTQTPRYLIKTRGQQVTLSCSPISGHRSVSWYQQTPGQGLQFLFEYFSETQRNKGNFPGRFSGRQFSNSRSEMNVSTLELGDSALYLCASSSKGGLAPGTEAFFGQGTRLTVV.